The 11 T cell receptor beta chains below come from one sample, sequenced in a study of T cell responses to AZD1222 COVID-19 vaccine (dated by TCRdb to the early 2020s). This specimen's time point label, interpreted: baseline before first vaccination. The library was generated by the immunoSEQ multiplex PCR assay. The clones in this table, taken by TCRdb from immuneACCESS, are in-frame only. Not every clone is retained; where verified, under half of the shortfall comes from an unresolved V gene, and the cause of the rest is unknown. The sample data list about 55,000 clones, and around 90% of these were observed just once. The ten largest clones capture around 2% of the sample. The specimen was peripheral blood, collected on day 0 of AZD1222 vaccination. These receptors were obtained from an adult in good health.

The rearrangement uses TRBV18 and TRBJ1-5; D might be TRBD1 (5 bases). With 3 bases removed from V and 2 bases from J, the gap between germline ends came to 8 bases. The germline CDR1 and CDR2 sequences are KGHSH and LQKENI. CDR3 length equals 14 residues. Here the CDR3 DNA reads TGTGCCAGCTCACCGGGGCACCGCAATCAGCCCCAGCATTTT. Translated, it gives CASSPGHRNQPQHF.

The chain links TRBV5-5 to TRBJ1-2, with 7 bases aligning to TRBD1. The CDR3 is made up of 14 amino acids. J was trimmed by 5 bases and V by 2 bases; bases with no gene match: 6. The germline gives CDR1 SGHKS, CDR2 YYEKEE (reference sequence). The CDR3 region is CASSFRDRDYGYTF. CDR3 nucleotides: TGTGCCAGCAGCTTCCGGGACAGAGATTATGGCTACACCTTC.

V and J are TRBV6-1 and TRBJ2-1; 12 bases align to TRBD2. Losses at the gene ends were 2 bases for V and 12 bases for J; bases not matched to a gene: 8. Germline V gives CDR1 MNHNS, CDR2 SASEGT. The CDR3 has 15 residues. CDR3 loop: CASSEMRLAGEVQFF. As DNA, the CDR3 is TGTGCCAGCAGTGAAATGAGACTAGCGGGAGAGGTGCAGTTCTTC.

This clone was detected only a few times. The V and J genes are TRBV15 and TRBJ2-3; 9 bases are shared with TRBD2. The CDR3 loop spans 17 amino acids. With 0 bases clipped from V and 4 bases from J, the junction kept 8 bases outside the gene matches. The V gene's germline CDR1 is LNHNV and CDR2 YYDKDF (reference sequence). CDR3 amino acids: CATSRDRLAGSADTQYF. CDR3 DNA sequence: TGTGCCACCAGCAGAGATCGGCTAGCGGGGAGCGCAGATACGCAGTATTTT.

This chain connects TRBV15 to TRBJ1-2, with D hard to call. Germline assignment: CDR1 LNHNV and CDR2 YYDKDF (reference sequence). This CDR3 region has 14 residues. Trimming removed 0 bases from V and 7 bases from J, with 12 bases in between. This CDR3 is CATSRDRAGGGYTF. The CDR3 nucleotides read TGTGCCACCAGCAGAGATCGTGCGGGTGGTGGCTACACCTTC.

The rearrangement uses TRBV29-1 and TRBJ2-7, with 12 positions matching TRBD1. The junction had 6 bases not matched to a gene; V was cut back by 5 bases and J by 7 bases. This CDR3 is 13 amino acids long. Germline assignment: CDR1 SQVTM and CDR2 ANQGSEA. CDR3 coding DNA: TGCAGCGTTCTTGGGACAGGGGGCGGGGAGCAGTACTTC. It specifies CSVLGTGGGEQYF.

The chain couples TRBV28 to TRBJ2-1, with D possibly TRBD1 on 6 matching bases. The V and J ends lost 6 bases and 6 bases respectively, with 15 bases between them. This CDR3 has 14 residues. CDR1 is MDHEN, CDR2 SYDVKM, per germline. The CDR3 here is CASSEGTGRNEQFF. CDR3 DNA sequence: TGTGCCAGCAGCGAAGGCACAGGGCGCAATGAGCAGTTCTTC.

This clone has a handful of counts. The chain has TRBV9 and TRBJ1-1, with a tentative D call TRBD1 (5 bases). In germline, CDR1 is SGDLS, CDR2 YYNGEE. The V gene lost 2 bases and the J gene lost 5 bases, with 13 bases spanning the gap. CDR3 length: 14 residues. The CDR3 nucleotides read TGTGCCAGCAGCGTTGGGACGGCTGGGACTGAAGCTTTCTTT. Translating gives CASSVGTAGTEAFF.

The chain joins TRBV27 to TRBJ2-5; D gene uncertain. CDR1 and CDR2 (germline): MNHEY, SMNVEV (reference sequence). CDR3 length: 11 residues. Between the trimmed V and J ends, which lost 2 bases and 5 bases, there was a span of 3 bases. The CDR3 bases are TGTGCCAGCAGTTTAGGGGAGACCCAGTACTTC. Its translation is CASSLGETQYF.

This chain connects TRBV5-1 to TRBJ1-5; the D is unclear. CDR3 length: 15 amino acids. The V and J ends lost 0 bases and 1 base respectively, with 8 bases between them. Per the germline V gene, CDR1 is SGHRS and CDR2 is YFSETQ. DNA of the CDR3: TGCGCCAGCAGCTTGGCTTCGGGCAGCAATCAGCCCCAGCATTTT. Its protein is CASSLASGSNQPQHF.

The genes are TRBV19 and TRBJ1-2; TRBD1 matches at 7 bases. The germline gives CDR1 LNHDA, CDR2 SQIVND (reference sequence). The CDR3 has 15 amino acids. The trim removed 1 base at V and 7 bases at J, leaving 9 bases unmatched. As DNA, the CDR3 is TGTGCCAGTAGTATAGGAGGGACAGTCGGCTCTGGCTACACCTTC. This translates into CASSIGGTVGSGYTF.